This passage covers 5 T cell receptor beta chains from one sample sequenced in a study of blood T cells in healthy people across ages. Next came a second PCR, run for roughly 6 to 11 cycles, which used a sample-barcoded 5' primer along with a J-beta primer mix. TCRdb re-analysed the 5' RACE reads in MiXCR, keeping a single row per CDR3 protein. Of some 1.6 million distinct CDR3 sequences listed, almost 35% are singletons. Sequencing input: blood. The receptors were gathered from a woman aged 25 to 39 in good health.

The rearrangement uses TRBV3-1 and TRBJ1-5, with D perhaps matching TRBD1 (5 bases). CDR1 LGHDT and CDR2 YNNKEL come from the germline V gene (reference sequence). Trimming shortened V by 1 base and J by 4 bases, and 17 bases separated the two germline ends. The CDR3 sequence is 17 residues long. Written as DNA, the CDR3 is TGTGCCAGCAGCCAAGCCCGGGACTCCGACTTTAATCAGCCCCAGCATTTT. Amino acids: CASSQARDSDFNQPQHF.

This clonotype was counted a few times. The chain recombines TRBV15 with TRBJ1-2; D may be TRBD1 (5 bases). This CDR3 has 14 residues. The V gene lost 3 bases and the J gene lost 6 bases, with 14 bases spanning the gap. Per germline, CDR1 LNHNV and CDR2 YYDKDF (reference sequence). The CDR3 spells CATSSPGTDNGYTF. The CDR3 region has the DNA TGTGCCACCAGCAGTCCCGGGACGGATAATGGCTACACCTTC.

This clonotype was seen a handful of times. The genes are TRBV29-1 and TRBJ1-4, with 10 positions matching TRBD1. Germline V gene lookup returns CDR1 SQVTM and CDR2 ANQGSEA. The CDR3 runs to 13 residues. V lost 4 bases and J lost 8; bases outside the gene matches: 4. The CDR3 DNA follows: TGCAGCGTTGCCAGGGGACAGGGGGAAAAACTGTTTTTT. This sequence encodes CSVARGQGEKLFF.

This clonotype occurred a few times. V gene TRBV3-1 combines with J gene TRBJ2-7; 7 nucleotides line up with TRBD1. V shed 2 bases, J shed 2 bases, and the junction held 6 bases outside the gene matches. This CDR3 is built from 15 residues. Looked up from germline, CDR1 is LGHDT and CDR2 is YNNKEL (reference sequence). The CDR3 loop reads CASSQQGDLTYEQYF. In nucleotides, the CDR3 is TGTGCCAGCAGCCAACAGGGGGATTTAACCTACGAGCAGTACTTC.

This clonotype was detected many times. The chain carries TRBV29-1 and TRBJ1-2, with TRBD1 identical over 8 bases. This CDR3 is 15 amino acids long. Trimming cost V 6 bases and J 4 bases; bases outside gene matches: 13. The germline CDR1 and CDR2 sequences are SQVTM and ANQGSEA. The CDR3 region has the DNA TGCAGCGTCCCTGGGCAGGGGGCTCGGGTCTATGGCTACACCTTC. As protein: CSVPGQGARVYGYTF. The complete variable domain, with remaining parts taken from reference TRBV29-1 and TRBJ1-2, reads SAVISQKPSRDICQRGTSLTIQCQVDSQVTMMFWYRQQPGQSLTLIATANQGSEATYESGFVIDKFPISRPNLTFSTLTVSNMSPEDSSIYLCSVPGQGARVYGYTFGSGTRLTVV.